This TCR beta chain is drawn from a study of blood T cells in healthy people across ages. Individuals who donated were healthy Caucasians from Russia aged about 6 to 90. Concerning this clonotype: The antigen is not known.

Points from the study as a whole: Older individuals had lower TCR beta diversity per million T cells (the decline was roughly linear). The long-lived group displayed more naive CD4+ cells, plus higher diversity, than the aged donors did.

Next came a second PCR, run for roughly 6 to 11 cycles, which used a sample-barcoded 5' primer along with a J-beta primer mix. MiXCR was run by TCRdb on the 5' RACE reads, yielding one entry per CDR3 protein. The repertoire holds 650,000 to 800,000 distinct CDR3 sequences, with around 43% as singletons. Sequencing used blood. The TCR was taken from a man aged 55 to 70 in good health.

The CDR3 reads CASSPRVAGGYNEQFF. The DNA for the CDR3 is TGTGCCAGCAGCCCAAGAGTGGCAGGGGGCTACAATGAGCAGTTCTTC. The chain joins TRBV9 to TRBJ2-1, with 7 bases aligning to TRBD1. The CDR3 has 16 amino acids. Germline V CDR1 and CDR2: SGDLS, YYNGEE. V lost 4 bases, J lost 3 bases, and 10 bases stayed unmatched.